A selection of T cell receptor beta chains follows, all from one sample in a study of shared clonotypes between healthy human individuals. Only in-frame clones appear in the TCRdb table, and some are missing; sequencing was by immunoSEQ multiplex PCR. The sample lists approximately 440,000 clones, more than 70% occurring once. Sequences were obtained from PBMCs. The receptors shown here come from a middle-aged woman in good health. Some clones in this sample may be carry-over from other donors' samples. CDR3s include the opening cysteine and the closing phenylalanine or tryptophan. A D gene is named only where the DNA matches it firmly. A clone size is listed for some rows: how often the clone was seen (once, few, many), or a class if it is expanded.

>TRBJ1-3|many|NA|TRBV9
CASSPRSSSGNTIYF
TGTGCCAGCAGCCCTAGGAGCAGCTCTGGAAACACCATATATTTT
>TRBJ2-7|NA|TRBD1|TRBV7-9
CASSRGQGIHRGEQYF
TGTGCCAGCAGTCGTGGACAGGGCATACATCGGGGCGAGCAGTACTTC
>TRBJ1-5|NA|NA|TRBV5-5
CASSLAGGSQPQHF
TGTGCCAGCAGCTTGGCTGGGGGTAGTCAGCCCCAGCATTTT
>TRBJ1-5|NA|TRBD1|TRBV7-9
CASSLGLGQHSNQPQHF
TGTGCCAGCAGCTTAGGTTTGGGACAGCATAGCAATCAGCCCCAGCATTTT
>TRBJ1-2|once|NA|TRBV7-9
CASSLEGLGYTF
TGTGCCAGCAGCTTGGAAGGGCTCGGCTACACCTTC
>TRBJ2-1|NA|TRBD2|TRBV30
CAWCPIGTRGLNEQFF
TGTGCCTGGTGTCCCATCGGGACTAGAGGACTCAATGAGCAGTTCTTC
>TRBJ1-2|NA|TRBD1|TRBV28
CASSLRDRGSHGYTF
TGTGCCAGCAGTTTGAGGGACAGGGGCTCTCATGGCTACACCTTC
>TRBJ2-1|NA|TRBD1|TRBV12-5
CASGLDRGFGNEQFF
TGTGCTAGTGGTTTGGACAGGGGATTTGGGAATGAGCAGTTCTTC
>TRBJ2-7|NA|TRBD2|TRBV6-5
CASRGLAGAGYEQYF
TGTGCCAGCAGGGGACTAGCGGGAGCGGGCTACGAGCAGTACTTC
>TRBJ2-7|NA|NA|TRBV28
CATGGAAEQYF
TGTGCCACCGGGGGCGCGGCCGAGCAGTACTTC
>TRBJ1-1|NA|NA|TRBV30
CAWDRNTEAFF
TGTGCCTGGGACAGAAACACTGAAGCTTTCTTT
>TRBJ2-7|NA|TRBD1|TRBV27
CASLGQGSWKQYF
TGTGCCAGCCTGGGACAGGGCTCATGGAAGCAGTACTTC
>TRBJ2-7|NA|TRBD2|TRBV7-2
CASRYGTSGFYEQYF
TGTGCCAGCAGGTACGGGACTAGCGGATTCTACGAGCAGTACTTC
>TRBJ2-1|NA|TRBD1|TRBV29-1
CSAVGQGRGEQFF
TGCAGCGCCGTCGGACAGGGAAGGGGGGAGCAGTTCTTC
>TRBJ2-7|NA|TRBD1|TRBV7-3
CASSLTGQGEQYF
TGTGCCAGCAGCTTAACGGGACAGGGAGAGCAGTACTTC
>TRBJ1-1|NA|NA|TRBV23-1
CASSQIWLLQNTEAFF
TGCGCCAGCAGTCAAATTTGGCTCTTGCAGAACACTGAAGCTTTCTTT
>TRBJ2-1|NA|NA|TRBV5-1
CASSPREPTYNEQFF
TGCGCCAGCAGCCCCCGGGAACCAACTTACAATGAGCAGTTCTTC
>TRBJ2-7|few|NA|TRBV7-2
CASSRGATPYEQYF
TGTGCCAGCAGCCGGGGGGCTACCCCGTACGAGCAGTACTTC
>TRBJ2-3|NA|TRBD1|TRBV28
CASRGQAQGAAPLSTDTQYF
TGTGCCAGCAGGGGCCAAGCGCAGGGGGCCGCTCCCTTAAGCACAGATACGCAGTATTTT
>TRBJ2-1|many|NA|TRBV7-8
CASSFASMNEQFF
TGTGCCAGCAGCTTCGCCAGCATGAATGAGCAGTTCTTC
>TRBJ2-1|NA|NA|TRBV7-9
CASSPGGYNEQFF
TGTGCCAGCTCCCCAGGGGGGTACAATGAGCAGTTCTTC
>TRBJ1-2|NA|TRBD1|TRBV5-1
CASRPQGGYGYTF
TGCGCCAGCAGGCCACAGGGGGGGTATGGCTACACCTTC
>TRBJ2-7|NA|NA|TRBV5-1
CASSEGDNSYEQYF
TGCGCCAGCAGCGAGGGGGACAACTCCTATGAGCAGTACTTC
>TRBJ1-5|NA|TRBD1|TRBV28
CASSFRTGNQPQHF
TGTGCCAGCAGTTTTAGGACAGGGAATCAGCCCCAGCATTTT
>TRBJ1-1|NA|NA|TRBV2
CATQRQEVTEAFF
TGTGCCACCCAGCGTCAGGAAGTCACTGAAGCTTTCTTT
>TRBJ2-6|NA|NA|TRBV5-6
CASSWGVSGANVLTF
TGTGCCAGCAGCTGGGGGGTATCTGGGGCCAACGTCCTGACTTTC
>TRBJ2-7|NA|NA|TRBV27
CASSLKQYLSYEQYF
TGTGCCAGCAGTTTAAAACAGTACCTCTCCTACGAGCAGTACTTC
>TRBJ1-5|NA|NA|TRBV28
CASSFLRDQPQHF
TGTGCCAGCAGTTTTCTAAGGGATCAGCCCCAGCATTTT
>TRBJ2-5|NA|TRBD2|TRBV9
CASSGPGLAGGETQYF
TGTGCCAGCAGCGGCCCCGGGCTAGCGGGAGGGGAGACCCAGTACTTC
>TRBJ2-7|many|NA|TRBV5-1
CASSLERAYEQYF
TGCGCCAGCAGCCTTGAAAGGGCCTACGAGCAGTACTTC
>TRBJ2-7|few|TRBD2|TRBV7-2
CASSLGGEGYEQYF
TGTGCCAGCAGCTTAGGGGGGGAGGGCTACGAGCAGTACTTC
>TRBJ2-7|once|NA|TRBV5-1
CASSPGATGQYEQYF
TGCGCCAGCAGCCCGGGGGCCACAGGGCAGTACGAGCAGTACTTC